The entry that follows covers one T cell receptor beta chain sequence. The germline V gene has CDR1 SGHRS and CDR2 YFSETQ. After removal of 3 bases from V and 0 bases from J, the junction contained 6 bases not matched to a gene. This CDR3 is 16 amino acids long. This sample was included in a study of blood T cell repertoires in COVID-19. For the study at large: Acute-phase and convalescent COVID-19 samples originated in the United States, Italy and Spain.

Data came from immunoSEQ multiplex PCR; TCRdb stores just in-frame clones and leaves some out. The sample shows some 320,000 clones, over 85% of them seen only once. This chain uses TRBV5-1 with TRBJ2-1; 7 positions agree with TRBD1. Sequenced sample: PBMCs or T cells enriched from blood (not recorded which). The TCR originated in a woman aged 45-65 years who had been exposed to COVID-19. This CDR3 is CASSSARTGSYNEQFF. For the CDR3, the DNA is TGCGCCAGCAGCTCCGCGCGGACAGGCTCCTACAATGAGCAGTTCTTC.